This T cell receptor beta chain comes out of a study of blood T cell repertoires in COVID-19. Study in general: Samples came from the United States, Italy and Spain, spanning acute and convalescent COVID-19. The cDNA or gDNA used as material had been derived from T cells, B-cell-depleted T cells, or PBMCs.

Per germline, CDR1 ENHRY and CDR2 SYGVKD. The V and J ends lost 5 bases and 2 bases respectively, with 17 bases between them. This CDR3 is built from 16 residues. Residents of about two dozen US areas, aged roughly 18 to 89 years, made up the participants. Donors in Cohort 3 who had recovered were those with two negative PCRs, healthcare professional clearance, or resolution of their symptoms. The method was immunoSEQ multiplex PCR; TCRdb's version includes in-frame clones alone and lacks a portion of them. Of roughly 200,000 clones in the sample, approximately 75% were seen once. The chain joins TRBV10-3 to TRBJ2-3, with D possibly TRBD1 on 5 matching bases. Sequenced input: PBMCs or T cells enriched from blood (not recorded which). This TCR derives from a middle-aged man who had recovered from COVID-19. The CDR3 DNA follows: TGTGCCATCAGTAGATTGGGGCAGGGATCCACAGATACGCAGTATTTT. Protein product: CAISRLGQGSTDTQYF.